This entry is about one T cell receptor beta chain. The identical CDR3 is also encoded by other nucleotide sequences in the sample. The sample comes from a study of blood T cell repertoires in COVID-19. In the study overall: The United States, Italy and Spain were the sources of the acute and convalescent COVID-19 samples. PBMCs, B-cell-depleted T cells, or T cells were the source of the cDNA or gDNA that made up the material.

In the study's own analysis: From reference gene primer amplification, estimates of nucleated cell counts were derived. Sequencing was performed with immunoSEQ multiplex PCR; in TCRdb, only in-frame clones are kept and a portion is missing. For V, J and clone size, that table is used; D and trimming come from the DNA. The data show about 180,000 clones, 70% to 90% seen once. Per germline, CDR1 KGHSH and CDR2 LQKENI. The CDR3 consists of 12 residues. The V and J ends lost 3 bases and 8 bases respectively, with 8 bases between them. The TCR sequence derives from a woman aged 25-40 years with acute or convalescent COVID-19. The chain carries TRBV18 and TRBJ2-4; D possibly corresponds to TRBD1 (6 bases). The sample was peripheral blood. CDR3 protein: CASSPSGDIQYF. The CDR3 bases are TGTGCCAGCTCACCGTCAGGGGACATTCAGTACTTC.